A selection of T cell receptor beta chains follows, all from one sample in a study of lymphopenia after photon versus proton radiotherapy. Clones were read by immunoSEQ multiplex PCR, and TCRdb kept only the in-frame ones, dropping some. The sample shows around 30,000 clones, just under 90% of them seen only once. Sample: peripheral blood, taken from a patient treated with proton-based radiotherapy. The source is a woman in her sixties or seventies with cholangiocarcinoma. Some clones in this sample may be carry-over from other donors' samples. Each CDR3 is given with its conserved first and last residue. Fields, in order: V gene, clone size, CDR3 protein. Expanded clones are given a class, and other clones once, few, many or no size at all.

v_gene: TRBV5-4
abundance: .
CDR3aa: CASSVDTSGDLFF

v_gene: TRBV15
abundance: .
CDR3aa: CATSREREGLTTVKNIQYF

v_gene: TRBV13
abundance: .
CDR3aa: CASSLGHSYEQYF

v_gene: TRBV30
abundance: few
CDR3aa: CAWSVAGGVTQYF

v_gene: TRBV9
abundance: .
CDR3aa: CASSVMGLAVETQYF

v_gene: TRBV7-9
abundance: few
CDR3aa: CASSPSWVGKNTEAFF

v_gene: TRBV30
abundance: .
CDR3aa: CAWSRISEQYF

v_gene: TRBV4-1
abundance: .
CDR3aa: CASSPGGGTGDGYEQYF

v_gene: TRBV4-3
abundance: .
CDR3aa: CASSQERGGTFF

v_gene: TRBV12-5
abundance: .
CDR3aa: CASVRTGRNQPQHF

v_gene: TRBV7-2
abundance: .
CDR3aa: CASSLGGGQSYNSPLHF

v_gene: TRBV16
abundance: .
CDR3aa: CASSQSSASYEQYF

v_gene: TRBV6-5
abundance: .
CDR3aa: CASSYYRGNGVGELFF

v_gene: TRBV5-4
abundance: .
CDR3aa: CASNPGNNYEQYF